This TCR beta chain was captured in a study of T cell therapy after organ transplantation. Study-level findings and limits: Minimal repertoire change after therapy followed marked pretherapy expansions in nonresponders.

Sequenced by immunoSEQ multiplex PCR; TCRdb stores in-frame clones only, minus some. Found here are approximately 52,000 clones, 94% of them singletons; the top ten hold over 3%. CDR3 length: 15 amino acids. The V and J ends lost 0 bases and 0 bases respectively, with 6 bases between them. Germline CDR1 and CDR2: SEHNR and FQNEAQ (reference sequence). On this clone itself: Its antigen is undetermined.

This TCR was recovered from a human patient who had received a solid organ transplant and had CMV disease. J is TRBJ2-1 and V is TRBV7-9; D is undetermined. This specimen was CD8+ T cells from blood, taken before autologous CMV-specific T cell therapy. In nucleotides, the CDR3 is TGTGCCAGCAGCTTAGCCCTGAGCTCCTACAATGAGCAGTTCTTC. Protein sequence: CASSLALSSYNEQFF.